This entry lists 18 T cell receptor beta chains sequenced from one sample in a study of OX40 agonist ivuxolimab in advanced cancers. The library was made by the immunoSEQ multiplex PCR assay. In its TCRdb copy, this immuneACCESS table keeps in-frame sequences only and misses some clones. Where compared with another copy, unresolved V genes explain less than half of these, and the others have no known cause. In this sample the table shows more than 80,000 clones, 90% to 95% of which occur a single time. The ten largest clones add up to less than 0.4% of the sample. The sequenced sample was CD4+ or CD8+ T cells sorted from blood, obtained in a trial of the OX40 agonist ivuxolimab. These receptors all stem from an adult with an advanced solid tumor such as melanoma, head and neck, liver or kidney cancer.

J is TRBJ2-3 and V is TRBV28; D is undetermined. Looked up from germline, CDR1 is MDHEN and CDR2 is SYDVKM. V lost 10 bases and J 1 base, leaving 12 bases between the germline ends. The CDR3 runs 13 residues. CDR3 amino acids: CATVGYGTDTQYF. In DNA form, the CDR3 reads TGTGCCACCGTAGGTTACGGCACAGATACGCAGTATTTT.

The J gene is TRBJ2-3, the V gene TRBV2, with a weak D call TRBD1 (6 bases). V lost 7 bases and J 1 base, leaving 6 bases between the germline ends. Germline V CDR1 and CDR2: SNHLY, FYNNEI. The CDR3 consists of 12 residues. The CDR3 here is CASNRGTDTQYF. The CDR3 bases are TGTGCCAGCAACAGGGGCACAGATACGCAGTATTTT.

Only one count was recorded for this clone. The chain recombines TRBV15 with TRBJ1-2; no definite D call. The CDR3 runs 14 residues. V gave up 0 bases and J gave up 4 bases, with 9 bases separating them. Germline values: CDR1 LNHNV, CDR2 YYDKDF (reference sequence). CDR3 protein: CATSRDPQSYGYTF. The CDR3 nucleotides are TGTGCCACCAGCAGAGATCCCCAGAGCTATGGCTACACCTTC. Full variable domain (missing parts from reference TRBV15 and TRBJ1-2): DAMVIQNPRYQVTQFGKPVTLSCSQTLNHNVMYWYQQKSSQAPKLLFHYYDKDFNNEADTPDNFQSRRPNTSFCFLDIRSPGLGDTAMYLCATSRDPQSYGYTFGSGTRLTVV.

The sample holds one count of this clone. V is TRBV7-6 and J is TRBJ2-3; D ambiguous. The CDR3 runs 15 residues. Germline V gene lookup returns CDR1 SGHVS and CDR2 FNYEAQ. With 1 base removed from V and 2 bases from J, the gap between germline ends came to 10 bases. For the CDR3, the DNA is TGTGCCAGCAGCTTAGGGTTAGCCCACACAGATACGCAGTATTTT. Translated: CASSLGLAHTDTQYF.

V and J are TRBV29-1 and TRBJ2-5; D not certain. Germline assignment: CDR1 SQVTM and CDR2 ANQGSEA. This CDR3 is 13 amino acids long. Between the trimmed V and J ends, which lost 5 bases and 5 bases, there was a span of 15 bases. CDR3 region: CSVRPPARETQYF. The CDR3 DNA reads as TGCAGCGTTAGGCCGCCGGCCCGGGAGACCCAGTACTTC.

This clone has a single count. This chain joins TRBV7-2 and TRBJ2-7, with 7 bases identical to TRBD2. CDR1 is SGHTA, CDR2 FQGNSA, per germline. The CDR3 runs 15 residues. J lost 1 base, V lost 5 bases, and 8 bases had no gene match. CDR3 region: CASSQVGLGSYEQYF. The CDR3 DNA reads as TGTGCCAGCAGCCAAGTCGGACTAGGGTCCTACGAGCAGTACTTC.

This clone occurred a few times. The chain uses TRBV11-3 and TRBJ2-3; D is possibly TRBD1 (6 bases). CDR3 length equals 13 residues. The V end lost 5 bases, the J end lost 1 base, and 7 bases lay between the germline ends. Germline CDR1 reads SGHNT; CDR2 reads YENEEA. The CDR3 protein is CASSHRGTDTQYF. CDR3 bases: TGTGCCAGCAGCCACAGGGGCACAGATACGCAGTATTTT.

The chain links TRBV7-2 to TRBJ2-1, with D perhaps matching TRBD2 (5 bases). CDR3 length: 13 amino acids. Trimming shortened V by 4 bases and J by 6 bases, and 10 bases separated the two germline ends. CDR1 and CDR2 (germline): SGHTA, FQGNSA. This chain's CDR3 is CASSSPSTNEQFF. CDR3 in DNA: TGTGCCAGCAGCTCCCCTAGCACCAATGAGCAGTTCTTC.

This clone was detected a few times. The chain recombines TRBV19 with TRBJ1-2; maybe TRBD1 (5 bases). Germline V gene data show CDR1 as LNHDA and CDR2 as SQIVND (reference sequence). The CDR3 is 15 amino acids. V was pared by 5 bases and J by 0 bases, with 13 bases between. This chain's CDR3 is CASSSGAVPNYGYTF. The CDR3 bases are TGTGCCAGTAGTTCCGGGGCAGTGCCTAACTATGGCTACACCTTC.

The gene calls are TRBV11-2 and TRBJ2-1; 8 bases line up with TRBD2. J gave up 3 bases and V 5 bases, and 6 bases lay outside the gene matches. The CDR3 has 15 residues. Per germline, CDR1 SGHAT and CDR2 FQNNGV. The CDR3 nucleotides read TGTGCCAGCAGCCCCCGGACTAGCAACTACAATGAGCAGTTCTTC. This translates into CASSPRTSNYNEQFF.

The chain carries TRBV9 and TRBJ2-7, with D perhaps TRBD1 (5 bases). V lost 0 bases and J lost 6, with 10 bases in between. The CDR3 loop spans 13 amino acids. Germline CDR1 is SGDLS and CDR2 is YYNGEE. This CDR3 is CASSVGLQGEQYF. The DNA of the CDR3 is TGTGCCAGCAGCGTAGGACTTCAGGGCGAGCAGTACTTC.

CDR3 bases: TGTGCCAGCAGCCACAAACAGGGTGGAGAGACCCAGTACTTC. Its translation is CASSHKQGGETQYF. This chain joins TRBV5-4 and TRBJ2-5, with D possibly TRBD1 on 6 matching bases. CDR3 length: 14 residues. V was pared by 4 bases and J by 4 bases, with 14 bases between. The germline V gene has CDR1 SGHNT and CDR2 YYREEE (reference sequence).

The chain employs TRBV7-9 and TRBJ1-4; possibly TRBD1 for D (6 bases). Germline assignment: CDR1 SEHNR and CDR2 FQNEAQ (reference sequence). Trimming shortened V by 4 bases and J by 4 bases, and 13 bases separated the two germline ends. The CDR3 loop spans 15 amino acids. The DNA for the CDR3 is TGTGCCAGCAGCTCACGCGGAGGGGGTAATGAAAAACTGTTTTTT. Translating gives CASSSRGGGNEKLFF.

V and J are TRBV10-3 and TRBJ2-7, with TRBD2 matching 7 bases. V dropped 3 bases and J dropped 0; count of bases not matched to a gene: 2. The germline V gene has CDR1 ENHRY and CDR2 SYGVKD. This CDR3 region has 14 residues. The CDR3 spells CAISDRGDSYEQYF. The CDR3 DNA reads TGTGCCATCAGTGACCGGGGGGACTCCTACGAGCAGTACTTC.

The chain has TRBV9 and TRBJ2-6; D gene unclear. CDR1 is SGDLS, CDR2 YYNGEE, per germline. This CDR3 is built from 16 residues. V was trimmed by 3 bases and J by 0 bases, leaving 10 bases between them. The CDR3 DNA follows: TGTGCCAGCAGCGGACCGGGTAACTCTGGGGCCAACGTCCTGACTTTC. The encoded protein is CASSGPGNSGANVLTF.

The chain couples TRBV7-3 to TRBJ2-7, with D tentatively TRBD2 (5 bases). This CDR3 is built from 13 residues. Germline V gives CDR1 SGHTA, CDR2 FQGTGA. Trimming removed 2 bases from V and 5 bases from J, with 10 bases in between. This CDR3 is CASSLGPGDEQYF. CDR3 coding DNA: TGTGCCAGCAGCTTAGGCCCCGGGGACGAGCAGTACTTC.

As concerns this clone: The germline gene is not matched at one end of the junction; a read error may be the cause. V and J are TRBV7-9 and TRBJ2-7, with 9 bases identical to TRBD2. CDR3 size: 17 residues. Germline V gene lookup returns CDR1 SEHNR and CDR2 FQNEAQ (reference sequence). The CDR3 DNA is TGCGCCAGCAGCCAAGATGTGGGCGGGAGGGCCAGGCTCGAGCAGTACTTC. Amino acids: CASSQDVGGRARLEQYF. Full variable domain (rest looked up from reference TRBV7-9 and TRBJ2-7): DTGVSQNPRHKITKRGQNVTFRCDPISEHNRLYWYRQTLGQGPEFLTYFQNEAQLEKSRLLSDRFSAERPKGSFSTLEIQRTEQGDSAMYLCASSQDVGGRARLEQYFGPGTRLTVT.

This chain connects TRBV5-8 to TRBJ2-5; D remains unclear. CDR1 and CDR2 from the germline V gene are SGHTS and YDEGEE. Trimming removed 1 base at V and 4 bases at J, with 11 bases between. The length of the CDR3 is 14 residues. The CDR3 loop is CASSLIGIGETQYF. CDR3 DNA: TGTGCCAGCAGCTTGATAGGGATTGGAGAGACCCAGTACTTC.